The 9 T cell receptor beta chains presented below share a single source sample, sequenced in a study of early T cells in non-severe SARS-CoV-2 infection. TCRdb called the 5' RACE reads again in MiXCR, with one record for every CDR3 protein. The repertoire has about 70,000 distinct CDR3 sequences, more than 3.5% of them found once; the top ten carry 3% to 4%. The source was whole blood, collected at baseline. These receptor sequences come from an adult who was a healthcare worker with PCR-confirmed SARS-CoV-2 infection or an uninfected control (not recorded which). The donor label of this sample is uncertain.

In this sample, this clonotype turned up a few times. The chain joins TRBV2 to TRBJ1-1, with TRBD1 identical over 7 bases. The V gene end was trimmed by 4 bases and the J gene end by 1 base; junction bases not matched to a gene: 3. Germline V CDR1 and CDR2: SNHLY, FYNNEI. The CDR3 consists of 14 residues. CDR3 in amino acids: CASSVRTGNTEAFF. CDR3 in DNA: TGTGCCAGCAGTGTGCGGACAGGGAACACTGAAGCTTTCTTT.

V and J are TRBV12-5 and TRBJ2-7; D is unresolved. The CDR3 contains 13 residues. Per the germline V gene, CDR1 is LGHNT and CDR2 is FRNRAP. V dropped 9 bases and J dropped 5 bases, with 17 bases sitting between them. CDR3 coding DNA: TGTGCTAGGACTCCCCTCCGGTTCCACGAGCAGTACTTC. This gives the protein CARTPLRFHEQYF.

This clonotype was seen more than once but under ten times. The chain joins TRBV28 to TRBJ2-5, with a tentative D call TRBD2 (5 bases). The CDR3 is 13 residues long. From germline, CDR1 is MDHEN and CDR2 SYDVKM. Trimming stripped 3 bases from V and 6 bases from J, with 11 bases between. CDR3 sequence (DNA): TGTGCCAGCAGTTTCACGAGGGCAAAGACCCAGTACTTC. Its translation is CASSFTRAKTQYF. Complete variable domain (other parts from reference TRBV28 and TRBJ2-5): DVKVTQSSRYLVKRTGEKVFLECVQDMDHENMFWYRQDPGLGLRLIYFSYDVKMKEKGDIPEGYSVSREKKERFSLILESASTNQTSMYLCASSFTRAKTQYFGPGTRLLVL.

This clonotype was seen a few times. This chain uses TRBV7-9 with TRBJ2-3; D call uncertain. The ends were cut back, 2 bases at V and 5 bases at J, with 8 bases in the middle. Germline V gene lookup returns CDR1 SEHNR and CDR2 FQNEAQ (reference sequence). The CDR3 spans 13 residues. The CDR3, as DNA: TGTGCCAGCAGCTTAAGTACGGGAGATACGCAGTATTTT. Residues: CASSLSTGDTQYF.

In its sample, this clonotype was seen many times. This chain links TRBV30 with TRBJ1-1; a possible D gene is TRBD1 (6 bases). Germline values: CDR1 GTSNPN, CDR2 SVGIG (reference sequence). The CDR3 runs 15 residues. V was trimmed by 7 bases and J by 1 base, leaving 19 bases between them. The DNA of the CDR3 is TGTGCCTCGGACAGTACCCGATCGCCGAACACTGAAGCTTTCTTT. Translating gives CASDSTRSPNTEAFF.

This clonotype showed up many times. Written as DNA, the CDR3 is TGCAGCGTGACAGGCGGAGACTACGAGCAGTACTTC. It yields the protein CSVTGGDYEQYF. The rearrangement joins TRBV20-1 to TRBJ2-7; possible D gene TRBD1, 6 bases. Germline lookup yields CDR1 DFQATT and CDR2 SNEGSKA (reference sequence). This CDR3 is built from 12 residues.

V usage is TRBV9 and J usage is TRBJ2-7; D gene unclear. The germline V gene encodes CDR1 SGDLS and CDR2 YYNGEE. The CDR3 sequence is 12 residues long. Trimming removed 0 bases from V and 7 bases from J, with 8 bases in between. The CDR3 is CASSVGNQEQYF. The DNA of the CDR3 is TGTGCCAGCAGCGTAGGGAACCAAGAGCAGTACTTC.

This clonotype was counted many times. The chain is built from TRBV4-2 and TRBJ2-1; no clear D. There are 15 residues in the CDR3. Trimming took 5 bases from V and 5 from J, leaving 16 bases between them. Germline V CDR1 and CDR2: LGHNA, YNFKEQ. The CDR3, as DNA: TGTGCCAGCAGCTCGTACGGTTCAGGAAACAATGAGCAGTTCTTC. Translation: CASSSYGSGNNEQFF.

This clonotype was counted ten times or more. The rearrangement joins TRBV7-2 to TRBJ1-2; D is ambiguous. Germline V gives CDR1 SGHTA, CDR2 FQGNSA. V lost 3 bases to trimming and J lost 2 bases, with 22 bases between them. The CDR3 has 18 residues. The CDR3 region has the DNA TGTGCCAGCAGCTTCTTGGGCCTTAGGCTGGATGAGAACTATGGCTACACCTTC. The encoded protein is CASSFLGLRLDENYGYTF. The whole variable domain, remainder taken from reference TRBV7-2 and TRBJ1-2, is GAGVSQSPSNKVTEKGKDVELRCDPISGHTALYWYRQSLGQGLEFLIYFQGNSAPDKSGLPSDRFSAERTGGSVSTLTIQRTQQEDSAVYLCASSFLGLRLDENYGYTFGSGTRLTVV.